Sequencing of this T cell receptor (beta chain) was carried out in a study of blood T cell repertoires in COVID-19. Clinical history as reported by participants underpinned cohort assignment. Libraries were prepared by immunoSEQ multiplex PCR; TCRdb keeps only in-frame clonotypes and omits some of them. The profile covers 290,000 or so clones, with around 83% appearing a single time and approximately 5% taken by the ten largest. Per the germline V gene, CDR1 is LNHDA and CDR2 is SQIVND (reference sequence). With 6 bases clipped from V and 3 bases from J, the junction kept 3 bases outside the gene matches. The CDR3 is 14 amino acids.

The sequencing input was PBMCs or T cells enriched from blood (not recorded which). This sequence was found in a man in his forties who had been exposed to COVID-19. The chain links TRBV19 to TRBJ1-3, with 9 bases matching TRBD1. For the CDR3, the DNA is TGTGCCAGTAGCCCGGGACAGGGTGGAAACACCATATATTTT. It encodes CASSPGQGGNTIYF.